The 9 T cell receptor beta chains listed next were all sequenced from one sample in a study of T cell repertoires in cytomegalovirus infection. TCRdb itself ran the reads through MiXCR, one entry per CDR3 protein. The table shows about 830,000 distinct CDR3 sequences, with approximately 32% occurring only once. Their recognized antigens are unknown. The sample here was cultured CD8+ T cells from PBMCs, taken from culture after CMV antigen stimulation. The receptors were gathered from a human donor in good health (CMV status not recorded). Some clones in this sample may be carry-over from other donors' samples.

This clonotype has only one observation. The gene calls are TRBV29-1 and TRBJ1-2, with D tentatively TRBD1 (5 bases). Germline V gene sequence: CDR1 SQVTM, CDR2 ANQGSEA. The CDR3 totals 13 residues. Trimming shortened V by 4 bases and J by 3 bases, and 12 bases separated the two germline ends. As DNA, the CDR3 is TGCAGCGTTGTAGAGGACACCTACTATGGCTACACCTTC. Its translation: CSVVEDTYYGYTF.

This clonotype occurred many times. The chain uses TRBV7-2 and TRBJ2-3; TRBD2 aligns across 9 bases. This CDR3 spans 15 amino acids. The V gene's germline CDR1 is SGHTA and CDR2 FQGNSA. J gave up 4 bases and V 3 bases, and 5 bases lay outside the gene matches. CDR3 bases: TGTGCCAGCAGCTTTGGCGGGGGGGCCCCAGATACGCAGTATTTT. Translated, it gives CASSFGGGAPDTQYF.

This clonotype was detected a few times. The chain carries TRBV5-1 and TRBJ2-7; a possible D gene is TRBD2 (5 bases). V gave up 1 base and J gave up 0 bases, with 8 bases separating them. Per germline, CDR1 SGHRS and CDR2 YFSETQ. The CDR3 loop spans 14 amino acids. The CDR3 reads CASSLHGDSYEQYF. The CDR3 DNA follows: TGCGCCAGCAGCTTGCACGGGGACTCCTACGAGCAGTACTTC.

The rearrangement joins TRBV10-3 to TRBJ1-6; D unresolved. The V and J ends lost 2 bases and 7 bases respectively, with 9 bases between them. Germline V gene lookup returns CDR1 ENHRY and CDR2 SYGVKD. The length of the CDR3 is 14 residues. CDR3 DNA: TGTGCCATCAGTGAGCCGGACCGCAATTCACCCCTCCACTTT. Its protein is CAISEPDRNSPLHF.

This chain links TRBV7-8 with TRBJ1-2; D unresolved. V was shortened by 2 bases and J by 8 bases, with 18 bases between the two germline ends. The CDR3 is 15 amino acids. Germline V gene data show CDR1 as SGHVS and CDR2 as FQNEAQ. The CDR3 coding sequence is TGTGCCAGCAGCTTAAACCAATTGGGTGGGCAGGGCTACACCTTC. It codes for CASSLNQLGGQGYTF.

This clonotype has ten or more counts. Here the CDR3 DNA reads TGTGCCAGCAGCTTACAGGGGACACCCACAGATACGCAGTATTTT. Translating gives CASSLQGTPTDTQYF. The chain joins TRBV12-3 or TRBV12-4 to TRBJ2-3, with 7 bases fitting TRBD1. CDR3 length equals 15 residues. Trimming cost V 6 bases and J 2 bases; bases outside gene matches: 8.

This clonotype was detected a few times. This sequence joins TRBV7-8 and TRBJ1-5, with D maybe TRBD1 (6 bases). The length of the CDR3 is 15 residues. The ends were cut back, 4 bases at V and 3 bases at J, with 13 bases in the middle. Germline V gene data show CDR1 as SGHVS and CDR2 as FQNEAQ. CDR3 nucleotides: TGTGCCAGCAGCTCTCCAGGGGAAATCAATCAGCCCCAGCATTTT. It yields the protein CASSSPGEINQPQHF.

V gene TRBV14 combines with J gene TRBJ2-4, with TRBD1 matching over 9 bases. Germline CDR1 is SGHDN and CDR2 is FVKESK. This CDR3 spans 14 amino acids. V trimming: 4 bases; J trimming: 6 bases; junction bases outside the gene matches: 4. The DNA for the CDR3 is TGTGCCAGCAGCCCCACAGGGGGCGGAAACATTCAGTACTTC. This translates into CASSPTGGGNIQYF.

This clonotype was seen more than once but under ten times. This chain joins TRBV6-1 and TRBJ1-2; 9 bases agree with TRBD1. The CDR3 runs 14 residues. With 10 bases clipped from V and 8 bases from J, the junction kept 14 bases outside the gene matches. CDR1 is MNHNS, CDR2 SASEGT, per germline. The CDR3 sequence: CATTDRGRLDGYTF. The CDR3, as DNA: TGTGCCACTACGGACAGGGGCCGGCTGGACGGCTACACCTTC.